These T cell receptor beta chains were read from a single sample in a study of shared clonotypes between healthy human individuals. The table came from immunoSEQ multiplex PCR; TCRdb's copy has only in-frame clones and leaves some out. The sample lists over a million clones, roughly 95% occurring once. The specimen sequenced was naive CD4+ T cells sorted from blood. These receptors were obtained from a man aged 25 to 40 in good health. CDR3s include the opening cysteine and the closing phenylalanine or tryptophan. Each record gives: J gene, V gene, D gene, clone size, CDR3 protein, CDR3 DNA. D genes are given only for firm matches. Size tells how often a clone was seen (once, few, many) or the class of an expanded clone, and some rows leave it out.

j_call: TRBJ2-1; v_call: TRBV2; d_call: .; clone_size: .; cdr3_aa: CASSAGNWNEQFF; cdr3_nt: TGTGCCAGCAGCGCGGGGAACTGGAATGAGCAGTTCTTC
j_call: TRBJ2-6; v_call: TRBV2; d_call: .; clone_size: .; cdr3_aa: CAARFDIGANVLTF; cdr3_nt: TGTGCCGCACGTTTTGATATCGGGGCCAACGTCCTGACTTTC
j_call: TRBJ2-1; v_call: TRBV11-2; d_call: .; clone_size: .; cdr3_aa: CASSVTGFLYNEQFF; cdr3_nt: TGTGCCAGCAGCGTAACTGGATTCCTGTACAATGAGCAGTTCTTC
j_call: TRBJ1-3; v_call: TRBV30; d_call: .; clone_size: .; cdr3_aa: CAWSVLDSGNTIYF; cdr3_nt: TGTGCCTGGAGTGTACTGGACTCTGGAAACACCATATATTTT
j_call: TRBJ1-5; v_call: TRBV6-1; d_call: .; clone_size: once; cdr3_aa: CASSEMVYALDSNQPQHF; cdr3_nt: TGTGCCAGCAGTGAAATGGTCTACGCCTTGGATAGCAATCAGCCCCAGCATTTT
j_call: TRBJ1-3; v_call: TRBV10-2; d_call: .; clone_size: .; cdr3_aa: CASSEKHSSGNTIYF; cdr3_nt: TGCGCCAGCAGTGAGAAGCACAGCTCTGGAAACACCATATATTTT
j_call: TRBJ2-5; v_call: TRBV9; d_call: .; clone_size: .; cdr3_aa: CASSVGLGGRTSTGQETQYF; cdr3_nt: TGTGCCAGCAGCGTAGGGTTGGGGGGACGAACTAGCACTGGACAAGAGACCCAGTACTTC
j_call: TRBJ1-1; v_call: TRBV6-5; d_call: .; clone_size: .; cdr3_aa: CASSYSSGKNTEAFF; cdr3_nt: TGTGCCAGCAGTTACTCGAGCGGGAAGAACACTGAAGCTTTCTTT
j_call: TRBJ2-4; v_call: TRBV5-5; d_call: .; clone_size: .; cdr3_aa: CASSPGTRAKNIQYF; cdr3_nt: TGTGCCAGCAGCCCCGGGACACGTGCCAAAAACATTCAGTACTTC
j_call: TRBJ2-2; v_call: TRBV28; d_call: .; clone_size: .; cdr3_aa: CASSFPGARLFF; cdr3_nt: TGTGCCAGCAGTTTCCCGGGGGCGAGGCTGTTTTTT
j_call: TRBJ2-2; v_call: TRBV19; d_call: .; clone_size: .; cdr3_aa: CASSIVGSTGELFF; cdr3_nt: TGTGCCAGTAGTATCGTGGGGAGCACCGGGGAGCTGTTTTTT
j_call: TRBJ2-7; v_call: TRBV7-9; d_call: TRBD1; clone_size: few; cdr3_aa: CASSLLDRDEQYF; cdr3_nt: TGTGCCAGCAGCTTACTCGACAGGGACGAGCAGTACTTC
j_call: TRBJ2-1; v_call: TRBV6-1; d_call: TRBD2; clone_size: .; cdr3_aa: CASSERTSGRFYNEQFF; cdr3_nt: TGTGCCAGCAGTGAACGGACTAGCGGGAGGTTCTACAATGAGCAGTTCTTC
j_call: TRBJ2-7; v_call: TRBV6-1; d_call: .; clone_size: .; cdr3_aa: CASSGHRETSYEQYF; cdr3_nt: TGTGCCAGCAGTGGGCACAGGGAGACCAGCTACGAGCAGTACTTC
j_call: TRBJ2-1; v_call: TRBV19; d_call: TRBD2; clone_size: .; cdr3_aa: CASKTSGTFNEQFF; cdr3_nt: TGTGCCAGTAAGACTAGCGGGACGTTCAATGAGCAGTTCTTC
j_call: TRBJ2-7; v_call: TRBV5-1; d_call: .; clone_size: .; cdr3_aa: CASSSTRETTYEQYF; cdr3_nt: TGCGCCAGCAGCTCCACACGGGAGACCACCTACGAGCAGTACTTC
j_call: TRBJ2-1; v_call: TRBV10-2; d_call: .; clone_size: .; cdr3_aa: CASSENGAYNEQFF; cdr3_nt: TGCGCCAGCAGTGAAAACGGGGCGTACAATGAGCAGTTCTTC
j_call: TRBJ2-7; v_call: TRBV28; d_call: TRBD1; clone_size: .; cdr3_aa: CASSKPGTGPHYEQYF; cdr3_nt: TGTGCCAGCAGTAAACCCGGGACAGGACCACACTACGAGCAGTACTTC
j_call: TRBJ1-3; v_call: TRBV27; d_call: .; clone_size: .; cdr3_aa: CASSSQGNTIYF; cdr3_nt: TGTGCCAGCAGTTCCCAGGGAAACACCATATATTTT
j_call: TRBJ2-3; v_call: TRBV5-4; d_call: .; clone_size: .; cdr3_aa: CASSFPRALSSTDTQYF; cdr3_nt: TGTGCCAGCAGCTTTCCTCGAGCTCTTAGTAGCACAGATACGCAGTATTTT
j_call: TRBJ2-3; v_call: TRBV11-2; d_call: .; clone_size: .; cdr3_aa: CASSLSRVGTDTQYF; cdr3_nt: TGTGCCAGCAGCTTATCTAGGGTTGGCACAGATACGCAGTATTTT
j_call: TRBJ2-3; v_call: TRBV6-1; d_call: .; clone_size: once; cdr3_aa: CASSALAVSDTQYF; cdr3_nt: TGTGCCAGCAGTGCCCTGGCCGTTTCGGATACGCAGTATTTT
j_call: TRBJ2-2; v_call: TRBV29-1; d_call: .; clone_size: .; cdr3_aa: CSVEGFRGGTGELFF; cdr3_nt: TGCAGCGTTGAAGGTTTCAGGGGAGGAACCGGGGAGCTGTTTTTT
j_call: TRBJ2-3; v_call: TRBV27; d_call: .; clone_size: .; cdr3_aa: CASSLTGSTQYF; cdr3_nt: TGTGCCAGCAGTTTAACCGGTTCTACGCAGTATTTT
j_call: TRBJ2-2; v_call: TRBV6-5; d_call: .; clone_size: .; cdr3_aa: CASKPGGNTGELFF; cdr3_nt: TGTGCCAGCAAGCCTGGGGGGAACACCGGGGAGCTGTTTTTT
j_call: TRBJ2-1; v_call: TRBV4-3; d_call: TRBD2; clone_size: .; cdr3_aa: CASSQGPGLAGGNEQFF; cdr3_nt: TGCGCCAGCAGCCAAGGGCCGGGACTAGCGGGTGGCAATGAGCAGTTCTTC
j_call: TRBJ1-1; v_call: TRBV29-1; d_call: .; clone_size: .; cdr3_aa: CSVVRDMNTEAFF; cdr3_nt: TGCAGCGTTGTTAGAGATATGAACACTGAAGCTTTCTTT
j_call: TRBJ2-1; v_call: TRBV6-4; d_call: .; clone_size: .; cdr3_aa: CASSPWTTRYNEQFF; cdr3_nt: TGTGCCAGCAGCCCCTGGACTACTCGGTACAATGAGCAGTTCTTC
j_call: TRBJ1-6; v_call: TRBV11-2; d_call: .; clone_size: .; cdr3_aa: CASSSPSRSPLHF; cdr3_nt: TGTGCCAGCAGCTCACCTTCCCGGTCACCCCTCCACTTT
j_call: TRBJ1-2; v_call: TRBV19; d_call: .; clone_size: .; cdr3_aa: CASRSLNRRPDYGYTF; cdr3_nt: TGTGCCAGTAGAAGCCTAAACAGGAGACCTGACTATGGCTACACCTTC
j_call: TRBJ2-6; v_call: TRBV18; d_call: TRBD1; clone_size: .; cdr3_aa: CASSQTAGGTGANVLTF; cdr3_nt: TGTGCCAGCTCACAAACGGCAGGGGGCACTGGGGCCAACGTCCTGACTTTC
j_call: TRBJ2-7; v_call: TRBV6-5; d_call: TRBD1; clone_size: .; cdr3_aa: CASSPDRVINEQYF; cdr3_nt: TGTGCCAGCAGCCCAGACAGGGTAATCAACGAGCAGTACTTC
j_call: TRBJ2-7; v_call: TRBV7-2; d_call: .; clone_size: .; cdr3_aa: CASSLFPTGAGALSYEQYF; cdr3_nt: TGTGCCAGCAGCTTATTCCCGACAGGGGCGGGAGCGCTCTCCTACGAGCAGTACTTC
j_call: TRBJ2-3; v_call: TRBV19; d_call: TRBD2; clone_size: .; cdr3_aa: CASGGVAGTSQYF; cdr3_nt: TGTGCCAGTGGGGGGGTAGCGGGAACTTCGCAGTATTTT
j_call: TRBJ2-3; v_call: TRBV7-7; d_call: .; clone_size: .; cdr3_aa: CASSLGTGVTDTQYF; cdr3_nt: TGTGCCAGCAGCTTAGGAACAGGTGTCACAGATACGCAGTATTTT
j_call: TRBJ2-1; v_call: TRBV5-1; d_call: .; clone_size: .; cdr3_aa: CASSQRGTTMKQFF; cdr3_nt: TGCGCCAGCAGCCAGAGGGGAACTACAATGAAGCAGTTCTTC
j_call: TRBJ1-1; v_call: TRBV7-9; d_call: TRBD1; clone_size: once; cdr3_aa: CASDSDRGLMNTEAFF; cdr3_nt: TGTGCCAGCGATAGTGACAGGGGGCTGATGAACACTGAAGCTTTCTTT
j_call: TRBJ2-2; v_call: TRBV19; d_call: .; clone_size: .; cdr3_aa: CASTMDWNTGELFF; cdr3_nt: TGTGCCAGTACTATGGATTGGAACACCGGGGAGCTGTTTTTT
j_call: TRBJ2-7; v_call: TRBV27; d_call: TRBD2; clone_size: .; cdr3_aa: CASSGTGTTFSYEQYF; cdr3_nt: TGTGCCAGCAGCGGAACCGGGACTACCTTCTCCTACGAGCAGTACTTC
j_call: TRBJ2-7; v_call: TRBV18; d_call: .; clone_size: once; cdr3_aa: CASSPHREGEQYF; cdr3_nt: TGTGCCAGCTCACCCCACAGGGAAGGCGAGCAGTACTTC
j_call: TRBJ2-1; v_call: TRBV27; d_call: TRBD2; clone_size: .; cdr3_aa: CASSLSVLAGLNEQFF; cdr3_nt: TGTGCCAGCAGTTTAAGCGTCCTAGCGGGCCTCAATGAGCAGTTCTTC
j_call: TRBJ2-6; v_call: TRBV5-1; d_call: .; clone_size: .; cdr3_aa: CASSLALRGHHIPTSGANVLTF; cdr3_nt: TGCGCCAGCAGCTTGGCCTTACGGGGACATCATATTCCAACCTCTGGGGCCAACGTCCTGACTTTC
j_call: TRBJ2-7; v_call: TRBV7-2; d_call: .; clone_size: .; cdr3_aa: CASSLLRGRATRTYEQYF; cdr3_nt: TGTGCCAGCAGCTTATTAAGGGGGAGGGCCACGAGGACCTACGAGCAGTACTTC
j_call: TRBJ2-7; v_call: TRBV15; d_call: TRBD2; clone_size: .; cdr3_aa: CATSSYGTSGRDEQYF; cdr3_nt: TGTGCCACCAGCTCCTACGGGACTAGCGGGAGAGACGAGCAGTACTTC
j_call: TRBJ2-7; v_call: TRBV29-1; d_call: TRBD1; clone_size: .; cdr3_aa: CSVQGQDSYEQYF; cdr3_nt: TGCAGCGTTCAGGGACAGGACTCCTACGAGCAGTACTTC
j_call: TRBJ2-1; v_call: TRBV28; d_call: TRBD2; clone_size: .; cdr3_aa: CASETSGTNNEQFF; cdr3_nt: TGTGCCAGCGAGACTAGCGGGACCAACAATGAGCAGTTCTTC
j_call: TRBJ2-7; v_call: TRBV10-1; d_call: .; clone_size: .; cdr3_aa: CASSDPRTWEQYF; cdr3_nt: TGCGCCAGCAGTGACCCCAGGACTTGGGAGCAGTACTTC
j_call: TRBJ2-2; v_call: TRBV11-2; d_call: TRBD1; clone_size: once; cdr3_aa: CASSSGQGASGELFF; cdr3_nt: TGTGCCAGCAGTTCTGGACAGGGGGCGTCCGGGGAGCTGTTTTTT
j_call: TRBJ2-2; v_call: TRBV5-1; d_call: .; clone_size: .; cdr3_aa: CASSLGGANTGELFF; cdr3_nt: TGCGCCAGCAGCTTGGGAGGCGCGAACACCGGGGAGCTGTTTTTT